The 25 T cell receptor beta chains in this list originate from one sample, sequenced in a study of T cells expressing NK-cell markers. Reprocessing the 5' RACE reads, TCRdb reports a single entry for every CDR3 protein and omits DNA. In all, the sample yields some 440,000 distinct CDR3 sequences. Sequencing used blood T cells: a sorted CD56 or NKG2C T cell subset, CD4+ or CD8+ T cells, or bulk PBMC T cells (not recorded which). All receptors come from a woman aged 50 to 60 in good health.

This rearrangement joins TRBV30 to TRBJ2-1. Looked up from germline, CDR1 is GTSNPN and CDR2 is SVGIG (reference sequence). The CDR3 length is 13 residues. CDR3 loop: CAWKNKGYNEQFF.

The V and J genes are TRBV27 and TRBJ1-1; lacking DNA, the TRBD1 call made by TCRdb goes unchecked. Germline V gives CDR1 MNHEY, CDR2 SMNVEV (reference sequence). The CDR3 totals 13 residues. The CDR3 protein is CASSLVEGAEAFF.

The chain links TRBV12-3 or TRBV12-4 to TRBJ1-1; TCRdb gives TRBD1 as the D gene, but with no DNA this cannot be confirmed. The CDR3 contains 14 residues. CDR3 amino acids: CASSGTGSRWVAFF.

J is TRBJ2-1 and V is TRBV15. The germline CDR1 and CDR2 sequences are LNHNV and YYDKDF (reference sequence). This CDR3 is 12 amino acids long. CDR3 protein: CATSRRTNEQFF.

CDR3 amino acids: CASSPAQINTGELFF. The V gene is TRBV5-1, the J gene TRBJ2-2; TCRdb gives TRBD2 as the D gene, but with no DNA this cannot be confirmed. CDR1 and CDR2 from the germline V gene are SGHRS and YFSETQ. This CDR3 spans 15 amino acids.

This chain uses TRBV5-4 with TRBJ1-1; as DNA is missing, the TRBD1 call by TCRdb cannot be tested. The germline CDR1 and CDR2 sequences are SGHNT and YYREEE (reference sequence). This CDR3 spans 16 amino acids. The CDR3 sequence is CASSWNRGQAFTEAFF.

CDR3 protein: CASSRDRNSYNEQFF. The chain combines TRBV19 with TRBJ2-1; there is no DNA to check the TCRdb D call of TRBD1. Per the germline V gene, CDR1 is LNHDA and CDR2 is SQIVND (reference sequence). This CDR3 is 15 amino acids long.

V gene TRBV9 combines with J gene TRBJ2-1; TCRdb outputs TRBD2, but without DNA this stays unchecked. The CDR3 sequence is 17 residues long. The germline CDR1 and CDR2 sequences are SGDLS and YYNGEE. The CDR3 here is CASSGILGAGVRDEQFF.

This chain joins TRBV20-1 and TRBJ1-5. CDR1 and CDR2 from the germline V gene are DFQATT and SNEGSKA (reference sequence). This CDR3 is 13 amino acids long. The CDR3 spells CSALIDSNQPQHF.

The chain couples TRBV5-1 to TRBJ2-3. Germline lookup yields CDR1 SGHRS and CDR2 YFSETQ. This CDR3 comprises 14 residues. The CDR3 loop is CASTRALGTDTQYF.

The CDR3 reads CASSPRPWAGVSEDTQYF. The chain has TRBV5-6 and TRBJ2-3; without DNA, the TCRdb call of TRBD2 cannot be checked. Germline assignment: CDR1 SGHDT and CDR2 YYEEEE. The CDR3 is made up of 18 amino acids. Combining the CDR3 with reference TRBV5-6 and TRBJ2-3 gives the whole variable domain DAGVTQSPTHLIKTRGQQVTLRCSPKSGHDTVSWYQQALGQGPQFIFQYYEEEERQRGNFPDRFSGHQFPNYSSELNVNALLLGDSALYLCASSPRPWAGVSEDTQYFGPGTRLTVL.

V and J are TRBV5-6 and TRBJ2-3. Germline CDR1 reads SGHDT; CDR2 reads YYEEEE. The CDR3 is 12 residues long. The CDR3 spells CASSYIIDTQYF. Looking up the rest from reference TRBV5-6 and TRBJ2-3 gives the full variable domain: DAGVTQSPTHLIKTRGQQVTLRCSPKSGHDTVSWYQQALGQGPQFIFQYYEEEERQRGNFPDRFSGHQFPNYSSELNVNALLLGDSALYLCASSYIIDTQYFGPGTRLTVL.

This chain connects TRBV11-2 to TRBJ2-1. Germline lookup yields CDR1 SGHAT and CDR2 FQNNGV. The CDR3 totals 15 residues. The CDR3 sequence is CASSSFGGFYNEQFF.

This sequence joins TRBV6-5 and TRBJ2-2; as DNA is missing, the TRBD2 call by TCRdb cannot be tested. Per germline, CDR1 MNHEY and CDR2 SVGAGI. The CDR3 loop spans 18 amino acids. CDR3 loop: CASSRNRGGRTNTGELFF.

This chain joins TRBV18 and TRBJ2-1; TCRdb's D call of TRBD2 is untestable without DNA. The germline V gene has CDR1 KGHSH and CDR2 LQKENI. The CDR3 extends over 13 amino acids. The CDR3: CASSPKTNNEQFF.

The V and J genes are TRBV7-8 and TRBJ2-6. Germline CDR1 SGHVS, CDR2 FQNEAQ. The CDR3 consists of 16 residues. The CDR3 loop reads CASSLVVRSGANVLTF.

CDR3 amino acids: CASSEDRNTGELFF. The chain is built from TRBV2 and TRBJ2-2; with no DNA, the TCRdb D assignment of TRBD1 cannot be verified. This CDR3 region has 14 residues. Per the germline V gene, CDR1 is SNHLY and CDR2 is FYNNEI. Based on the CDR3 plus reference TRBV2 and TRBJ2-2, the full variable domain is EPEVTQTPSHQVTQMGQEVILRCVPISNHLYFYWYRQILGQKVEFLVSFYNNEISEKSEIFDDQFSVERPDGSNFTLKIRSTKLEDSAMYFCASSEDRNTGELFFGEGSRLTVL.

The genes are TRBV5-1 and TRBJ2-1; TCRdb returns TRBD2, unconfirmable since there is no DNA. CDR1 and CDR2 (germline): SGHRS, YFSETQ. The length of the CDR3 is 14 residues. This CDR3 is CASRLATTYNEQFF.

The J gene is TRBJ2-1, the V gene TRBV19; the D gene TCRdb calls, TRBD2, cannot be checked with no DNA. CDR3 size: 13 residues. Germline V gene data show CDR1 as LNHDA and CDR2 as SQIVND (reference sequence). The CDR3 is CASRTSGSHEQFF.

The chain joins TRBV6-1 to TRBJ2-1; absent DNA, TCRdb's TRBD1 call cannot be checked. The CDR3 sequence is 15 residues long. Germline V lookup: CDR1 MNHNS, CDR2 SASEGT. The CDR3 reads CASSEVPRVAGEQFF.

The J gene is TRBJ1-1, the V gene TRBV12-3 or TRBV12-4; no DNA is available, so the TRBD1 call from TCRdb remains unchecked. This CDR3 comprises 13 residues. The CDR3 spells CASRRLEGGEAFF.

The CDR3 sequence: CSASLAGGVNEQFF. V and J are TRBV20-1 and TRBJ2-1; TCRdb indicates TRBD2, and absent DNA this call remains unverified. CDR1 is DFQATT and CDR2 is SNEGSKA in the germline V gene (reference sequence). The CDR3 is made up of 14 amino acids.

This chain joins TRBV5-1 and TRBJ2-3. Germline V gene sequence: CDR1 SGHRS, CDR2 YFSETQ. The CDR3 has 14 residues. CDR3: CASSGSGVPDTQYF.

This sequence joins TRBV10-3 and TRBJ1-1. CDR1 is ENHRY and CDR2 is SYGVKD in the germline V gene. The CDR3 loop spans 16 amino acids. The CDR3 sequence: CAISERQVTMNTEAFF.

This chain links TRBV5-1 with TRBJ2-5. The CDR3 loop spans 13 amino acids. From germline, CDR1 is SGHRS and CDR2 YFSETQ. The CDR3 reads CASSLDGMGTQYF.